The clone carrying this TCR beta chain was counted many times. TCRdb re-called the PCR reads through MiXCR. The sample lists over 35,000 clones; roughly 14% were seen once. The record originates from a study of metastatic and nonmetastatic thyroid tumors. On the study more broadly: Where malignant and benign thyroid patients were concerned, repertoires were compared across blood and tumor or nodule tissue.

Germline CDR1 is DFQATT and CDR2 is SNEGSKA (reference sequence). V gave up 6 bases and J gave up 0 bases, with 18 bases separating them. This CDR3 is 15 amino acids long. Until they underwent thyroid surgery, no patient had received any treatment. The receptor was derived from a female donor with papillary thyroid cancer or a benign thyroid nodule (not recorded which). Some clones in this sample may be carry-over from other donors' samples. The sequenced sample consisted of blood. The chain links TRBV20-1 to TRBJ2-7; no clear D. CDR3 DNA: TGCAGTGCCAGCACCCCCACACTAAGCTCCTACGAGCAGTACTTC. This gives the protein CSASTPTLSSYEQYF.